Listed here are 15 T cell receptor beta chains from one sample, sequenced in a study of T cells expressing NK-cell markers. From its re-call of the 5' RACE reads, TCRdb lists each CDR3 protein once, without DNA. This sample contains roughly 450,000 distinct CDR3 sequences. Source material: blood T cells: a sorted CD56 or NKG2C T cell subset, CD4+ or CD8+ T cells, or bulk PBMC T cells (not recorded which). The receptors originated from a woman between 50 and 59 years old in good health.

The chain uses TRBV27 and TRBJ2-5; TCRdb proposes TRBD2, but this gene call is untestable without DNA. The V gene's germline CDR1 is MNHEY and CDR2 SMNVEV (reference sequence). This CDR3 region has 13 residues. This CDR3 is CASSFGGPATQYF.

The chain has TRBV20-1 and TRBJ2-1; TCRdb's D gene call, TRBD2, goes unchecked for lack of DNA. This CDR3 is 15 amino acids long. The germline V gene has CDR1 DFQATT and CDR2 SNEGSKA (reference sequence). CDR3 residues: CSASSGRARGNEQFF.

The chain combines TRBV4-1 with TRBJ2-1; the D gene TCRdb calls, TRBD2, cannot be checked with no DNA. Germline CDR1 is MGHRA and CDR2 is YSYEKL. This CDR3 region has 17 residues. CDR3 region: CASSHSTSGRALNEQFF.

V usage is TRBV20-1 and J usage is TRBJ2-1; TCRdb's D call of TRBD2 is untestable without DNA. CDR1 DFQATT and CDR2 SNEGSKA come from the germline V gene (reference sequence). This CDR3 is 17 amino acids long. CDR3 in amino acids: CSARDLTTSGRSGEQFF.

The chain couples TRBV10-3 to TRBJ2-1. The CDR3 has 13 amino acids. CDR1 and CDR2 (germline): ENHRY, SYGVKD. The CDR3 protein is CAISVEIVDEQFF.

The chain couples TRBV6-2 or TRBV6-3 to TRBJ2-7. The germline gives CDR1 MNHEY, CDR2 SVGEGT. The CDR3 spans 14 residues. The CDR3 here is CASSYSGKLYEQYF.

The chain has TRBV12-3 or TRBV12-4 and TRBJ2-2; TCRdb selects TRBD1, and the lack of DNA leaves this call unchecked. The CDR3 is 17 amino acids. CDR3 region: CASSPMDRISYTGELFF.

The V gene is TRBV5-1, the J gene TRBJ1-1; checking the TCRdb D call of TRBD1 is not possible without DNA. Germline CDR1 SGHRS, CDR2 YFSETQ. The CDR3 sequence is 15 residues long. The CDR3 here is CASSISGGAGTEAFF.

The chain couples TRBV11-2 to TRBJ1-2. CDR1 and CDR2 from the germline V gene are SGHAT and FQNNGV. The CDR3 length is 13 residues. CDR3 loop: CASSYGANYGYTF.

The genes are TRBV5-1 and TRBJ2-3. CDR3 length equals 15 residues. Germline V CDR1 and CDR2: SGHRS, YFSETQ. CDR3 residues: CASSSGLQTTDTQYF.

The chain employs TRBV28 and TRBJ2-1; the TCRdb call, TRBD1, lacks DNA for checking. The CDR3 loop spans 14 amino acids. CDR1 is MDHEN and CDR2 is SYDVKM in the germline V gene. CDR3 amino acids: CASSTRDRSNEQFF. The full variable domain, with the rest looked up from reference TRBV28 and TRBJ2-1, is DVKVTQSSRYLVKRTGEKVFLECVQDMDHENMFWYRQDPGLGLRLIYFSYDVKMKEKGDIPEGYSVSREKKERFSLILESASTNQTSMYLCASSTRDRSNEQFFGPGTRLTVL.

The chain is built from TRBV12-3 or TRBV12-4 and TRBJ1-6; with no DNA, the TCRdb D assignment of TRBD1 cannot be verified. The CDR3 has 15 residues. CDR3: CASSLFPGYNSPLHF.

J is TRBJ2-5 and V is TRBV20-1; TCRdb reports TRBD1, a call that lacks DNA to check it against. From germline, CDR1 is DFQATT and CDR2 SNEGSKA (reference sequence). The CDR3 spans 14 residues. CDR3 sequence: CSARGEGRQETQYF.

The chain joins TRBV20-1 to TRBJ1-6; TCRdb picks TRBD1, but there is no DNA to check that call. Germline CDR1 is DFQATT and CDR2 is SNEGSKA (reference sequence). The CDR3 is 13 amino acids. The CDR3 region is CSASGDINSPLHF.

The V call is TRBV19, the J call TRBJ2-1; lacking DNA, the TRBD2 call made by TCRdb goes unchecked. The V gene's germline CDR1 is LNHDA and CDR2 SQIVND (reference sequence). The CDR3 has 13 amino acids. The CDR3 here is CASKLLAANEQFF.